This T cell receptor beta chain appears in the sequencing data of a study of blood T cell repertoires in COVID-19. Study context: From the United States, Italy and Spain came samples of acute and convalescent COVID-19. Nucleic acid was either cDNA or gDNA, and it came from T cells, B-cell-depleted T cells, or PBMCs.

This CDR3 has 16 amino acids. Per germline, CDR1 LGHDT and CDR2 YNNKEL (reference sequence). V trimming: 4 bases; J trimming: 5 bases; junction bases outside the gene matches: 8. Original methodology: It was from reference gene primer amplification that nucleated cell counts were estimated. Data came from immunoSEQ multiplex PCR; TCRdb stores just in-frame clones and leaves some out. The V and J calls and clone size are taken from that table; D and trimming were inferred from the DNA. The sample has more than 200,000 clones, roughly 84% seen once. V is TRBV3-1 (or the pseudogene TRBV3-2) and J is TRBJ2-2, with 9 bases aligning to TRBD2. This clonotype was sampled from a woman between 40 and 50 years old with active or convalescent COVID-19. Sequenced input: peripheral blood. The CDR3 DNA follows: TGTGCCAGCAGCCTTGGGACCGCGGGGGGGACCGGGGAGCTGTTTTTT. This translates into CASSLGTAGGTGELFF.